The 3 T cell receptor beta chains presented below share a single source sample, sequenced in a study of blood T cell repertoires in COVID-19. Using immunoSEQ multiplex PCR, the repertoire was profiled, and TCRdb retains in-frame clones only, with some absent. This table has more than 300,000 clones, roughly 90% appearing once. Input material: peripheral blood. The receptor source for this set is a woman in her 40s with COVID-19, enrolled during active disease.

The chain's CDR3 is CATTRYQETQYF. DNA for the CDR3: TGTGCCACCACCCGGTACCAAGAGACCCAGTACTTC. The V call is TRBV2, the J call TRBJ2-5; D gene uncertain. The CDR3 length is 12 residues. Germline CDR1 is SNHLY and CDR2 is FYNNEI. Deletions cut 10 bases from V and 0 bases from J, with 9 bases between. The full variable domain, in which reference TRBV2 and TRBJ2-5 provide the parts outside the CDR3, is EPEVTQTPSHQVTQMGQEVILRCVPISNHLYFYWYRQILGQKVEFLVSFYNNEISEKSEIFDDQFSVERPDGSNFTLKIRSTKLEDSAMYFCATTRYQETQYFGPGTRLLVL.

The CDR3 region is CASSLMTGVEKLFF. CDR3 nucleotides: TGTGCCAGCAGCTTGATGACAGGGGTTGAAAAACTGTTTTTT. The chain combines TRBV7-9 with TRBJ1-4; TRBD1 matches at 8 bases. V gave up 3 bases and J gave up 7 bases; unmatched junction bases: 4. This CDR3 has 14 amino acids. Per germline, CDR1 SEHNR and CDR2 FQNEAQ (reference sequence).

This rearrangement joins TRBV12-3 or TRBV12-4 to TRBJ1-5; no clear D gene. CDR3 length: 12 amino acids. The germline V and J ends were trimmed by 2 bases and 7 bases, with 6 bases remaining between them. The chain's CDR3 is CASSLNFQPQHF. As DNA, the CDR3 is TGTGCCAGCAGTTTAAACTTCCAGCCCCAGCATTTT.